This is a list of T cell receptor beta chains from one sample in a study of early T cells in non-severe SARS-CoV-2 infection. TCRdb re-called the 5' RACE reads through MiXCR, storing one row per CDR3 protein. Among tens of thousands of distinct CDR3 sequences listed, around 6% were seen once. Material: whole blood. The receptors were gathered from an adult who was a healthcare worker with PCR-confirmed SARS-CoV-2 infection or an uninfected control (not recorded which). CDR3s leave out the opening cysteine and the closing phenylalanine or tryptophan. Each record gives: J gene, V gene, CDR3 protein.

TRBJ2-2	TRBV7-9	ASSLGLDTNTGELF
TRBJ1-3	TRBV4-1	ASSPPSGNTIY
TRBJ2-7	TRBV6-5	ASRAGDNLYEQY
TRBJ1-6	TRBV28	ASSLGGDNSPLH
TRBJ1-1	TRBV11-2	ASSPGGMAEAF
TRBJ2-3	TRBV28	ASSSPPQIADTQY
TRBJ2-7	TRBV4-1	ASSQDRRGGTSYEQY
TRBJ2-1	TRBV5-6	ASSHGLAAYNEQF
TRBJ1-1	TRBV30	AWDGGTEAF
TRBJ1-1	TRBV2	ASSVGKTEAF
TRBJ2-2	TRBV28	ASSFEAGAPGELF